This TCR beta chain was retrieved from a study of blood T cell repertoires in COVID-19. Measured with immunoSEQ multiplex PCR; TCRdb has only the in-frame clones, and not every one. The profile shows approximately 470,000 clones, 75% to 90% of them singletons. This clone showed up many times. In germline, CDR1 is WSHSY, CDR2 SAAADI. CDR3 length equals 15 residues. With 3 bases removed from V and 0 bases from J, the gap between germline ends came to 11 bases. This receptor was obtained from a woman in her late teens or twenties who had recovered from COVID-19. Sequencing was done on a sample of PBMCs or T cells enriched from blood (not recorded which). This sequence joins TRBV10-2 and TRBJ1-1, with D possibly TRBD1 on 6 matching bases. CDR3 region: CASSEEGDMNTEAFF. CDR3 bases: TGCGCCAGCAGTGAAGAGGGGGACATGAACACTGAAGCTTTCTTT.